Shown below are 28 T cell receptor beta chains from a single sample sequenced in a study of blood T cell repertoires in COVID-19. Clones were read by immunoSEQ multiplex PCR, and TCRdb kept only the in-frame ones, dropping some. The top ten hold roughly 8.6% of the sample, which has about 140,000 clones, approximately 80% seen once. Sequencing was carried out using peripheral blood. Receptors were obtained from a woman older than 75 in a cohort sampled during active or convalescent COVID-19.

V usage is TRBV6-5 and J usage is TRBJ2-7, with 8 positions matching TRBD1. Germline V lookup: CDR1 MNHEY, CDR2 SVGAGI. Trimming took 6 bases from V and 4 from J; bases not matched to a gene: 5. The length of the CDR3 is 13 residues. The CDR3 bases are TGTGCCAGCAGAGGACAGGGTCTGTACGAGCAGTACTTC. The encoded protein is CASRGQGLYEQYF.

The V and J genes are TRBV7-8 and TRBJ1-1, with unresolved D. Looked up from germline, CDR1 is SGHVS and CDR2 is FQNEAQ. The CDR3 is 16 amino acids. The V gene lost 2 bases and the J gene lost 1 base, with 14 bases spanning the gap. The CDR3 sequence is CASSLPRGVGNTEAFF. CDR3 in DNA: TGTGCCAGCAGCTTACCCCGCGGGGTGGGGAACACTGAAGCTTTCTTT. Drawing the rest from reference TRBV7-8 and TRBJ1-1, the complete variable domain is GAGVSQSPRYKVAKRGQDVALRCDPISGHVSLFWYQQALGQGPEFLTYFQNEAQLDKSGLPSDRFFAERPEGSVSTLKIQRTQQEDSAVYLCASSLPRGVGNTEAFFGQGTRLTVV.

V and J are TRBV4-1 and TRBJ2-1; D is possibly TRBD1 (5 bases). CDR3 length equals 16 residues. V lost 2 bases and J 0 bases, leaving 11 bases between the germline ends. The germline V gene encodes CDR1 MGHRA and CDR2 YSYEKL. The DNA of the CDR3 is TGCGCCAGCAGCCAACCGACAGCGAGCTCCTACAATGAGCAGTTCTTC. It yields the protein CASSQPTASSYNEQFF.

The V gene is TRBV29-1, the J gene TRBJ1-2, with D tentatively TRBD1 (5 bases). V lost 1 base, J lost 7 bases, and 16 bases lay in between. This CDR3 spans 14 amino acids. Germline loops: CDR1 SQVTM, CDR2 ANQGSEA. The CDR3 here is CSVEVRRGTIGYTF. CDR3 coding DNA: TGCAGCGTTGAAGTCAGAAGGGGAACTATTGGCTACACCTTC.

V is TRBV20-1 and J is TRBJ2-7; a weak D match, TRBD1 (6 bases). CDR3 size: 11 residues. Looked up from germline, CDR1 is DFQATT and CDR2 is SNEGSKA (reference sequence). V was trimmed by 1 base and J by 5 bases, leaving 6 bases between them. The CDR3 spells CSARGGHEQYF. The CDR3 DNA sequence: TGCAGTGCTAGAGGGGGGCACGAGCAGTACTTC.

The J gene is TRBJ1-1, the V gene TRBV30; D is possibly TRBD1 (5 bases). Germline loops: CDR1 GTSNPN, CDR2 SVGIG (reference sequence). V lost 7 bases to trimming and J lost 4 bases, with 13 bases between them. The CDR3 runs 12 residues. The CDR3 DNA reads as TGTGCCTCAAACTGGGGGGGCACTGAAGCTTTCTTT. It specifies CASNWGGTEAFF.

This chain connects TRBV18 to TRBJ2-1; TRBD1 is a possible D gene (7 bases). The CDR3 contains 15 residues. CDR1 KGHSH and CDR2 LQKENI come from the germline V gene. V gave up 4 bases and J gave up 8 bases, with 18 bases separating them. The CDR3 bases are TGTGCCAGCTCACGCTCAGGGGGGCTTGGGGATGAGCAGTTCTTC. Translated: CASSRSGGLGDEQFF.

The chain uses TRBV7-3 and TRBJ2-3; D possibly corresponds to TRBD2 (6 bases). The germline V gene encodes CDR1 SGHTA and CDR2 FQGTGA. The CDR3 totals 13 residues. V was trimmed by 2 bases and J by 6 bases, leaving 9 bases between them. The DNA for the CDR3 is TGTGCCAGCAGCTTACTAGCGCGGGATACGCAGTATTTT. Its protein product is CASSLLARDTQYF.

The rearrangement uses TRBV10-3 and TRBJ2-7; D is possibly TRBD2 (6 bases). The V end was cut by 0 bases, the J end by 5 bases, with 11 bases between. CDR1 and CDR2 (germline): ENHRY, SYGVKD. The CDR3 sequence is 14 residues long. In DNA form, the CDR3 reads TGTGCCATCAGTGAGTCGAATAGCGGTAACGAGCAGTACTTC. This encodes CAISESNSGNEQYF.

The rearrangement links TRBV28 to TRBJ1-1, with a possible D match to TRBD1 (5 bases). CDR3 size: 15 residues. V lost 6 bases and J lost 4, with 18 bases in between. Germline V lookup: CDR1 MDHEN, CDR2 SYDVKM. CDR3 DNA: TGTGCCAGCAGCGGGCCCCCAGGGTTCGGCACTGAAGCTTTCTTT. Amino acid sequence: CASSGPPGFGTEAFF.

The chain has TRBV10-3 and TRBJ1-1, with 9 bases identical to TRBD1. The length of the CDR3 is 15 residues. Unmatched junction bases numbered 9, after V lost 6 bases and J lost 4 bases. Germline CDR1 and CDR2: ENHRY and SYGVKD. The CDR3 coding sequence is TGTGCCATCAGAACAGGGGGCGCCGGGGGCACTGAAGCTTTCTTT. Translated, it gives CAIRTGGAGGTEAFF.

The chain is built from TRBV5-1 and TRBJ2-3; 10 positions agree with TRBD2. Germline V CDR1 and CDR2: SGHRS, YFSETQ. V lost 8 bases and J lost 0; bases outside the gene matches: 18. The CDR3 has 19 residues. CDR3 in DNA: TGCGCCAGTCAACGTTTGGCTAGCGGGGGTCCTATGAGCACAGATACGCAGTATTTT. Its translation: CASQRLASGGPMSTDTQYF.

The chain is built from TRBV4-3 and TRBJ2-2; the match to TRBD1 covers 7 bases. The J segment lost 6 bases and the V segment lost 0 bases, leaving 7 bases of the junction unmatched. Germline V gene lookup returns CDR1 LGHNA and CDR2 YSLEER. This CDR3 has 16 residues. The CDR3 protein is CASSQDTGVLAGELFF. The CDR3, as DNA: TGCGCCAGCAGCCAAGATACAGGGGTTCTGGCCGGGGAGCTGTTTTTT.

The gene calls are TRBV6-6 and TRBJ1-6; D is possibly TRBD1 (5 bases). CDR1 MNHNY and CDR2 SVGAGI come from the germline V gene (reference sequence). Trimming removed 7 bases from V and 1 base from J, with 11 bases in between. This CDR3 contains 15 residues. The CDR3 region has the DNA TGTGCCAGCACCCAGACAGATTCCTATAATTCACCCCTCCACTTT. Its translation: CASTQTDSYNSPLHF.

The gene calls are TRBV5-1 and TRBJ1-5, with 7 bases fitting TRBD1. V gave up 3 bases and J gave up 7 bases; unmatched junction bases: 4. Germline assignment: CDR1 SGHRS and CDR2 YFSETQ. There are 13 residues in the CDR3. The CDR3 bases are TGCGCCAGCAGCTGGGACAGTGGACAGCCCCAGCATTTT. Protein: CASSWDSGQPQHF.

V and J are TRBV6-5 and TRBJ2-3; maybe TRBD2 (6 bases). The CDR3 contains 16 residues. The germline V and J ends were trimmed by 0 bases and 0 bases, with 10 bases remaining between them. Per germline, CDR1 MNHEY and CDR2 SVGAGI. The CDR3 DNA reads as TGTGCCAGCAGTTACTCGGCTAGCGATAGCACAGATACGCAGTATTTT. Its protein is CASSYSASDSTDTQYF.

The V gene is TRBV28, the J gene TRBJ2-7, with a weak D call TRBD1 (7 bases). V was clipped by 4 bases and J by 1 base, with 17 bases between them. Germline V gene lookup returns CDR1 MDHEN and CDR2 SYDVKM. CDR3 length: 16 amino acids. CDR3 bases: TGTGCCAGCAGTTACCAGGGGGGTGTCGGGTCCTACGAGCAGTACGTC. It yields the protein CASSYQGGVGSYEQYV.

The J gene is TRBJ2-7, the V gene TRBV5-1; 10 bases are shared with TRBD2. CDR1 and CDR2 from the germline V gene are SGHRS and YFSETQ. The CDR3 runs to 14 residues. Trimming removed 2 bases from V and 1 base from J; junction bases left unmatched: 0. CDR3 loop: CASSFSGGSYEQYF. CDR3 bases: TGCGCCAGCAGCTTTAGCGGGGGGTCCTACGAGCAGTACTTC.

This chain joins TRBV5-1 and TRBJ2-7, with TRBD1 identical over 9 bases. The CDR3 totals 13 residues. Germline assignment: CDR1 SGHRS and CDR2 YFSETQ. Trimming cost V 4 bases and J 4 bases; bases outside gene matches: 3. CDR3 protein: CASSAGQGYEQYF. The CDR3 DNA sequence: TGCGCCAGCAGCGCCGGACAGGGGTACGAGCAGTACTTC.

The chain links TRBV10-3 to TRBJ1-5; no reliable D call. Germline values: CDR1 ENHRY, CDR2 SYGVKD. Trimming left V 7 bases short and J 3 bases short, with 10 bases between. The CDR3 is 13 residues long. The CDR3 sequence is CAIKAGNNQPQHF. DNA of the CDR3: TGTGCCATCAAGGCGGGGAACAATCAGCCCCAGCATTTT.

The chain has TRBV27 and TRBJ1-1; 8 bases align to TRBD1. This CDR3 has 15 amino acids. Unmatched junction bases numbered 12, after V lost 3 bases and J lost 9 bases. The germline gives CDR1 MNHEY, CDR2 SMNVEV (reference sequence). The CDR3 sequence is CASSFTGGRDIKAFF. The CDR3 DNA is TGTGCCAGCAGTTTCACAGGGGGTAGGGATATAAAAGCTTTCTTT.

This chain uses TRBV6-2 or TRBV6-3 with TRBJ1-6; D is uncertain. V dropped 5 bases and J dropped 2 bases, with 10 bases sitting between them. CDR1 and CDR2 (germline): MNHEY, SVGEGT. The CDR3 runs to 15 residues. This CDR3 is CASSPRDAYNSPLHF. The CDR3 nucleotides are TGTGCCAGCAGTCCCCGGGATGCCTATAATTCACCCCTCCACTTT.

The chain has TRBV18 and TRBJ1-4; 9 bases are shared with TRBD1. Per the germline V gene, CDR1 is KGHSH and CDR2 is LQKENI. J lost 2 bases, V lost 3 bases, and 1 base had no gene match. The CDR3 sequence is 15 residues long. The CDR3 region has the DNA TGTGCCAGCTCACCGACAGGGGGGACTAATGAAAAACTGTTTTTT. Translation gives CASSPTGGTNEKLFF.

The chain carries TRBV7-2 and TRBJ2-1; 10 nucleotides line up with TRBD2. The CDR3 is 15 residues long. Germline loops: CDR1 SGHTA, CDR2 FQGNSA. V shed 3 bases and J 8 bases; nucleotides not matched to a gene: 7. The CDR3 loop reads CASSLTAGGPHEQFF. The CDR3 DNA is TGTGCCAGCAGCTTGACAGCGGGGGGGCCACATGAGCAGTTCTTC. Based on the CDR3 plus reference TRBV7-2 and TRBJ2-1, the full variable domain is GAGVSQSPSNKVTEKGKDVELRCDPISGHTALYWYRQSLGQGLEFLIYFQGNSAPDKSGLPSDRFSAERTGGSVSTLTIQRTQQEDSAVYLCASSLTAGGPHEQFFGPGTRLTVL.

The chain joins TRBV6-5 to TRBJ2-1; D is perhaps TRBD2 (6 bases). CDR1 and CDR2 (germline): MNHEY, SVGAGI. The germline V and J ends were trimmed by 3 bases and 4 bases, with 13 bases remaining between them. The CDR3 totals 15 residues. In nucleotides, the CDR3 is TGTGCCAGCAGTTATGGACCGGGGACTTACAATGAGCAGTTCTTC. Translated: CASSYGPGTYNEQFF.

The chain links TRBV29-1 to TRBJ2-5; TRBD2 agrees at 13 bases. The germline V gene has CDR1 SQVTM and CDR2 ANQGSEA. This CDR3 region has 13 residues. Unmatched junction bases numbered 3, after V lost 6 bases and J lost 5 bases. This CDR3 is CSVGLAGAETQYF. CDR3 nucleotides: TGCAGCGTAGGACTAGCGGGGGCGGAGACCCAGTACTTC.

This chain joins TRBV5-6 and TRBJ2-7, with D possibly TRBD1 on 6 matching bases. The CDR3 contains 14 residues. In germline, CDR1 is SGHDT, CDR2 YYEEEE. V gave up 3 bases and J gave up 4 bases, with 14 bases separating them. In DNA, the CDR3 is TGTGCCAGCAGCTACAGGACAGCCCTATACGAGCAGTACGTC. This translates into CASSYRTALYEQYV.

This chain uses TRBV10-3 with TRBJ2-7; 7 nucleotides line up with TRBD2. Germline CDR1 is ENHRY and CDR2 is SYGVKD. J was trimmed by 0 bases and V by 3 bases; bases with no gene match: 8. CDR3 size: 16 residues. CDR3 amino acids: CAISDLLAYNSYEQYF. CDR3 in DNA: TGTGCCATCAGTGATTTACTAGCGTACAACTCCTACGAGCAGTACTTC.